Reported below is one TCR beta chain. Its antigen remains unidentified. The validation cohort, a group of 120 or so subjects, included the donors and was separate from the roughly 600-subject first cohort. The CDR3 is 16 amino acids. Deletions cut 3 bases from V and 3 bases from J, with 15 bases between. CDR1 is LGHNA and CDR2 is YSLEER in the germline V gene. The sample originates from a study of cytomegalovirus exposure and HLA in healthy donors. Findings of the study overall: Most TCR sequences were rare, but some public TCRs occurred in many donors. Cytomegalovirus-associated status was assigned to some 180 TCR beta chains.

The protocol was immunoSEQ multiplex PCR, while the TCRdb copy is restricted to in-frame clones and leaves out a portion. The repertoire includes approximately 20,000 clones, roughly 97% of them detected once, and roughly a tenth sits in the top ten. Sequences were obtained from PBMCs. The clonotype was recovered from a man aged 25-45 years in good health and CMV-seropositive. The gene calls are TRBV4-3 and TRBJ2-1, with a weak D call TRBD2 (7 bases). The CDR3 DNA follows: TGCGCCAGCAGCCACCGGGGGCGGGAGAGCTACAATGAGCAGTTCTTC. Translated, it gives CASSHRGRESYNEQFF.